The 21 T cell receptor beta chains in this list originate from one sample, sequenced in a study of regulatory T cells in long-lasting Graves disease. Both iRepertoire HTBI primers and Arm-PCR of CDR3 regions were used to build the TCR beta libraries. Each CDR3 protein gets one entry after TCRdb re-called the multiplex PCR reads with MiXCR. The table has 500,000 or so distinct CDR3 sequences, 14% seen once. Time point here: newly diagnosed GD, antithyroid drugs for less than 3 months. With RNA extracted from PBMCs as input, the TCR library was made. These data were also reused for a study on T cells in Graves' hyperthyroidism and ophthalmopathy.

Source: peripheral blood mononuclear cells (PBMCs), taken at new diagnosis, from a patient treated with antithyroid drugs. These receptors all stem from a woman aged 50 to 60 with Graves disease.

This clonotype has more than one count but fewer than ten. At one of its ends the junction is not consistent with the germline gene, which may arise from a read error. The V gene is TRBV11-2, the J gene TRBJ2-5; D is unclear. Per the germline V gene, CDR1 is SGHAT and CDR2 is FQNNGV. The CDR3 is 14 residues long. The CDR3 here is CASGLGIKSETQYF. In nucleotides, the CDR3 is TGTGCCAGCGGCTTAGGTATCAAGTCAGAGACCCAGTACTTC.

This clonotype was detected ten times or more. The chain carries TRBV28 and TRBJ1-4; no definite D call. Germline loops: CDR1 MDHEN, CDR2 SYDVKM. This CDR3 spans 14 amino acids. Trimming cost V 2 bases and J 12 bases, with 16 bases left between them. The CDR3 sequence is CASSLGGPLIELFF. CDR3 coding DNA: TGTGCCAGCAGTTTAGGAGGTCCGTTGATCGAACTGTTTTTT.

This clonotype was recorded many times. The chain combines TRBV18 with TRBJ2-2; a possible D gene is TRBD1 (5 bases). The V end was cut by 0 bases, the J end by 4 bases, with 12 bases between. The CDR3 length is 16 residues. Per germline, CDR1 KGHSH and CDR2 LQKENI. The CDR3 sequence: CASSPPSQGVTGELFF. The CDR3 nucleotides read TGTGCCAGCTCACCACCGAGTCAGGGTGTCACCGGGGAGCTGTTTTTT.

In its sample, this clonotype was seen many times. The J gene is TRBJ2-3, the V gene TRBV7-2, with 7 bases lining up with TRBD1. The CDR3 extends over 15 amino acids. Germline values: CDR1 SGHTA, CDR2 FQGNSA. Germline trimming cut 1 base from V and 14 bases from J; bases unmatched to any gene: 15. CDR3: CASSLEGQSIARSYF. In DNA, the CDR3 is TGTGCCAGCAGCTTAGAGGGACAGAGCATCGCGCGCTCGTATTTT.

The V call is TRBV6-4, the J call TRBJ2-2; possibly TRBD2 for D (5 bases). The CDR3 runs 13 residues. The V gene's germline CDR1 is MRHNA and CDR2 SNTAGT. V dropped 3 bases and J dropped 5 bases, with 7 bases sitting between them. DNA for the CDR3: TGTGCCAGCAGTGAATCGGGAACCGGGGAGCTGTTTTTT. Translation: CASSESGTGELFF.

This rearrangement joins TRBV28 to TRBJ2-7; 7 bases are a match to TRBD1. V lost 5 bases, J lost 1 base, and 8 bases stayed unmatched. Germline CDR1 and CDR2: MDHEN and SYDVKM. The CDR3 runs to 15 residues. The CDR3 sequence is CASSRHRDSSYEQYF. The CDR3 nucleotides are TGTGCCAGCAGTAGACACCGGGACAGTTCCTACGAGCAGTACTTC.

This clonotype came up many times. The chain carries TRBV6-2 or TRBV6-3 and TRBJ1-5; tentatively, D is TRBD1 (5 bases). CDR1 is MNHEY, CDR2 SVGEGT, per germline. V was pared by 5 bases and J by 5 bases, with 19 bases between. The CDR3 consists of 16 residues. CDR3 in amino acids: CASSEMIAGQDQPQHF. CDR3 nucleotide sequence: TGTGCCAGCAGTGAAATGATCGCAGGGCAAGATCAGCCCCAGCATTTT.

The chain carries TRBV18 and TRBJ1-5; 7 bases fit TRBD1. The germline V gene encodes CDR1 KGHSH and CDR2 LQKENI. The V segment lost 3 bases and the J segment 0 bases; nucleotides outside the gene matches: 5. This CDR3 comprises 16 residues. The CDR3 spells CASSPGQANSNQPQHF. In DNA, the CDR3 is TGTGCCAGCTCACCTGGACAGGCGAATAGCAATCAGCCCCAGCATTTT.

The table lists this clonotype with many counts. Here the CDR3 DNA reads TGTGCCAGCAGCCAAGTCCCTAACGGAGCAGATACGCAGTATTTT. Protein sequence: CASSQVPNGADTQYF. This chain uses TRBV4-2 with TRBJ2-3; D unclear. CDR3 length: 15 residues. Deletions cut 1 base from V and 4 bases from J, with 12 bases between. Germline assignment: CDR1 LGHNA and CDR2 YNFKEQ.

This clonotype has a count of ten or more. The junction departs from the called germline gene at one end, perhaps through a read error. The chain recombines TRBV5-6 with TRBJ2-3, with a tentative D call TRBD2 (6 bases). The CDR3 extends over 13 amino acids. Germline V gene sequence: CDR1 SGHDT, CDR2 YYEEEE. The CDR3 is CASSPPGTATFHF. Written as DNA, the CDR3 is TGTGCCAGCAGCCCGCCTGGGACTGCGACGTTTCATTTT.

Many counts were recorded for this clonotype. The chain uses TRBV6-5 and TRBJ1-1; maybe TRBD1 (6 bases). The V gene lost 2 bases and the J gene lost 5 bases, with 9 bases spanning the gap. The CDR3 is 13 residues long. The germline V gene encodes CDR1 MNHEY and CDR2 SVGAGI. CDR3 sequence: CASSYDQGTEAFF. DNA for the CDR3: TGTGCCAGCAGTTACGATCAGGGGACTGAAGCTTTCTTT.

At least ten counts were recorded for this clonotype. This chain uses TRBV6-2 or TRBV6-3 with TRBJ2-7; 12 nucleotides align to TRBD2. Germline CDR1 reads MNHEY; CDR2 reads SVGEGT. Trimming cost V 0 bases and J 6 bases; bases outside gene matches: 6. The CDR3 consists of 16 residues. Here the CDR3 reads CASSYSAASGRGEQYF. The CDR3 DNA is TGTGCCAGCAGTTACTCGGCGGCTAGCGGGAGGGGCGAGCAGTACTTC.

This clonotype has ten or more counts. The gene calls are TRBV7-9 and TRBJ2-1, with 9 bases identical to TRBD1. This CDR3 contains 18 residues. Germline CDR1 reads SEHNR; CDR2 reads FQNEAQ (reference sequence). V trimming: 0 bases; J trimming: 8 bases; junction bases outside the gene matches: 14. The DNA of the CDR3 is TGTGCCAGCAGCTTAGCAGAGGGGCCGGGACAGGGTATAGATGAGCAGTTCTTC. Encoded protein: CASSLAEGPGQGIDEQFF.

The sample holds a few counts of this clonotype. V and J are TRBV10-3 and TRBJ2-5; D possibly matches TRBD1 or TRBD2 (5 bases each). Per the germline V gene, CDR1 is ENHRY and CDR2 is SYGVKD. The V end lost 3 bases, the J end lost 5 bases, and 19 bases lay between the germline ends. The CDR3 extends over 16 amino acids. The CDR3 nucleotides read TGTGCCATCAGTGATCCCCGGGGTGGGGACCGGGAGACCCAGTACTTC. This sequence encodes CAISDPRGGDRETQYF.

A few counts support this clonotype. The chain has TRBV7-9 and TRBJ2-7, with TRBD1 as a possible D gene (5 bases). The CDR3 runs to 14 residues. Trimming stripped 1 base from V and 6 bases from J, with 13 bases between. CDR1 SEHNR and CDR2 FQNEAQ come from the germline V gene (reference sequence). CDR3 loop: CASSLVPSGREQYF. DNA for the CDR3: TGTGCCAGCAGCTTAGTTCCATCAGGGCGCGAGCAGTACTTC.

As concerns this clonotype: Being one base from a much bigger clone, this may be a read error. V and J are TRBV6-2 or TRBV6-3 and TRBJ2-1, with 10 bases lining up with TRBD2. The CDR3 is 12 amino acids. Looked up from germline, CDR1 is MNHEY and CDR2 is SVGEGT. In nucleotides, the CDR3 is TGTGCCAGCAATTACTCGGGGACTAGCGAGTTCTTC. Its translation is CASNYSGTSEFF.

Comment on this clonotype: A much larger clone lies one base from this, so it may be a read error. The gene calls are TRBV30 and TRBJ2-7, with 10 positions matching TRBD1. Germline loops: CDR1 GTSNPN, CDR2 SVGIG (reference sequence). J was trimmed by 3 bases and V by 8 bases; bases with no gene match: 7. This CDR3 has 13 amino acids. In DNA, the CDR3 is TGTGCCCGGAAGGGGACAGGGGTCTACGAGCAGTACTTC. Protein product: CARKGTGVYEQYF.

This clonotype was detected ten times or more. The chain joins TRBV27 to TRBJ1-2; D ambiguous. Germline values: CDR1 MNHEY, CDR2 SMNVEV (reference sequence). The V end lost 0 bases, the J end lost 8 bases, and 10 bases lay between the germline ends. There are 13 residues in the CDR3. The CDR3, as DNA: TGTGCCAGCAGTTTATCTGGCGCCGACGGCTACACCTTC. This sequence encodes CASSLSGADGYTF.

The sample holds many counts of this clonotype. The V gene is TRBV28, the J gene TRBJ2-7; D might be TRBD1 or TRBD2, each matching 6 bases. From germline, CDR1 is MDHEN and CDR2 SYDVKM. Trimming took off 6 bases at V and 1 base at J, with 16 bases between the two ends. The CDR3 loop spans 15 amino acids. The CDR3 region is CASRGLGGYSYEQYF. The CDR3 DNA sequence: TGTGCCAGCAGGGGTTTAGGGGGGTATTCCTACGAGCAGTACTTC. Complete variable domain (other parts from reference TRBV28 and TRBJ2-7): DVKVTQSSRYLVKRTGEKVFLECVQDMDHENMFWYRQDPGLGLRLIYFSYDVKMKEKGDIPEGYSVSREKKERFSLILESASTNQTSMYLCASRGLGGYSYEQYFGPGTRLTVT.

This clonotype showed up many times. The rearrangement uses TRBV20-1 and TRBJ1-5; D gene uncertain. The CDR3 length is 12 residues. In germline, CDR1 is DFQATT, CDR2 SNEGSKA (reference sequence). The V end was cut by 2 bases, the J end by 4 bases, with 6 bases between. The CDR3 loop is CSARTVNQPQHF. The CDR3 region has the DNA TGCAGTGCTAGAACGGTAAATCAGCCCCAGCATTTT.

This clonotype was seen ten or more times. J is TRBJ2-3 and V is TRBV2; TRBD2 aligns across 8 bases. J was trimmed by 4 bases and V by 5 bases; bases with no gene match: 8. The V gene's germline CDR1 is SNHLY and CDR2 FYNNEI. The length of the CDR3 is 15 residues. The CDR3 sequence is CASSHYSGRADTQYF. In nucleotides, the CDR3 is TGTGCCAGCAGTCATTATTCCGGGAGGGCAGATACGCAGTATTTT.